Sequencing of this T cell receptor (beta chain) was carried out in a study of blood T cell repertoires in COVID-19. Overall study: Samples came from the United States, Italy and Spain, spanning acute and convalescent COVID-19.

The repertoire was sequenced with immunoSEQ multiplex PCR; TCRdb's copy has only in-frame clones and lacks some. Of about 150,000 clones in the sample, approximately 86% are singletons; the top ten hold roughly 4%. Sequenced input: PBMCs or T cells enriched from blood (not recorded which). The clonotype comes from a woman between 40 and 50 years old who had been exposed to COVID-19.

This CDR3 reads CASSPGLARRGPYNEQFF. The DNA of the CDR3 is TGCGCCAGCAGCCCGGGACTAGCCCGACGGGGCCCCTACAATGAGCAGTTCTTC. The chain is built from TRBV4-1 and TRBJ2-1; TRBD2 matches 9 bases. Germline V gene data show CDR1 as MGHRA and CDR2 as YSYEKL. Trimming at V came to 4 bases and at J to 2 bases, leaving 12 bases not matched to a gene. This CDR3 has 18 residues.